The rows below give T cell receptor beta chains drawn from one sample of a study of CD8 T cells in Susac syndrome. TCRdb redid the calling of the immunoSEQ multiplex PCR reads with MiXCR, one entry per CDR3 protein. The table shows 210,000 or so distinct CDR3 sequences, with roughly nine tenths occurring only once. Sequencing input: CD8+ T cells from PBMCs. These receptors originate from a human donor with multiple sclerosis. The CDR3 runs from the conserved cysteine through the conserved F or W. The D gene is left open where the match is weak. The size field is filled for only some rows; it gives once, few, many or a size class.

D gene	J gene	CDR3 length	V gene	clone size	CDR3 protein	CDR3 DNA
TRBD1	TRBJ1-1	15	TRBV7-6	NA	CASSPRQGTYTEAFF	TGTGCCAGCAGCCCAAGACAGGGGACTTACACTGAAGCTTTCTTT
TRBD2	TRBJ2-1	15	TRBV6-4	once	CASSAGTSLWNEQFF	TGTGCCAGCAGTGCCGGGACTAGTCTTTGGAATGAGCAGTTCTTC
TRBD1	TRBJ1-1	16	TRBV13	NA	CASSNGTGGEDTEAFF	TGTGCCAGCAGCAATGGGACAGGGGGAGAGGACACTGAAGCTTTCTTT
NA	TRBJ1-1	14	TRBV5-6	NA	CASSFSREVSEAFF	TGTGCCAGCAGCTTCTCGAGGGAAGTAAGTGAAGCTTTCTTT
TRBD1	TRBJ1-2	14	TRBV7-9	NA	CASSLEQGYYGYTF	TGTGCCAGCAGCTTAGAACAGGGGTACTATGGCTACACCTTC
NA	TRBJ2-2	17	TRBV4-2	NA	CASSQVGAGRNTGELFF	TGTGCCAGCAGCCAAGTTGGTGCAGGCCGGAACACCGGGGAGCTGTTTTTT
TRBD1	TRBJ2-5	16	TRBV3-1	once	CASSQSGQGIEETQYF	TGTGCCAGCAGCCAATCGGGACAGGGTATTGAAGAGACCCAGTACTTC
NA	TRBJ2-2	12	TRBV12-3/TRBV12-4	NA	CASSLLARELFF	TGTGCCAGCAGTTTATTAGCCCGGGAGCTGTTTTTT
NA	TRBJ2-6	16	TRBV12-3/TRBV12-4	once	CASSSYGVTGANVLTF	TGTGCCAGCAGTTCCTATGGGGTTACTGGGGCCAACGTCCTGACTTTC
NA	TRBJ1-2	16	TRBV2	NA	CASSEGTQASIYGYTF	TGTGCCAGCAGTGAGGGGACCCAGGCTTCCATCTATGGCTACACCTTC
NA	TRBJ2-1	16	TRBV19	few	CASSVLLGGAYNEQFF	TGTGCCAGTAGTGTCCTGTTAGGCGGGGCCTACAATGAGCAGTTCTTC
NA	TRBJ1-2	14	TRBV7-9	NA	CASSSDTPHYGYTF	TGTGCCAGCAGCTCAGACACTCCTCACTATGGCTACACCTTC
NA	TRBJ1-2	12	TRBV12-3/TRBV12-4	NA	CASRLTGNGYTF	TGTGCCAGCAGGCTAACAGGGAATGGCTACACCTTC
TRBD2	TRBJ2-6	19	TRBV4-3	NA	CASSQDRLAGASGANVLTF	TGCGCCAGCAGCCAAGATCGACTAGCGGGAGCTTCTGGGGCCAACGTCCTGACTTTC
TRBD2	TRBJ2-1	15	TRBV20-1	NA	CSARDWPSGVNEQFF	TGCAGTGCTAGAGATTGGCCTAGCGGGGTGAATGAGCAGTTCTTC
NA	TRBJ2-7	12	TRBV12-3/TRBV12-4	few	CASSLSRYEQYF	TGTGCCAGCAGTTTATCCCGTTACGAGCAGTACTTC
TRBD1	TRBJ2-5	15	TRBV14	NA	CASSPTTGVEETQYF	TGTGCCAGCAGCCCTACGACAGGGGTGGAAGAGACCCAGTACTTC
NA	TRBJ2-1	15	TRBV12-3/TRBV12-4	NA	CASISGVGSYNEQFF	TGTGCCAGCATCTCAGGGGTGGGCTCCTACAATGAGCAGTTCTTC
NA	TRBJ2-2	12	TRBV11-2	NA	CASSLDGGELFF	TGTGCCAGCAGCTTAGATGGCGGGGAGCTGTTTTTT
TRBD2	TRBJ2-5	15	TRBV3-1	NA	CASSLGLAFQETQYF	TGTGCCAGCAGTCTAGGACTAGCTTTCCAAGAGACCCAGTACTTC
NA	TRBJ1-1	13	TRBV20-1	NA	CSARGIRETEAFF	TGCAGTGCTAGAGGTATCCGGGAGACTGAAGCTTTCTTT
TRBD2	TRBJ2-2	16	TRBV10-3	NA	CAISEGLAPNTGELFF	TGTGCCATCAGTGAGGGACTAGCGCCTAACACCGGGGAGCTGTTTTTT
NA	TRBJ2-1	14	TRBV24-1	NA	CATSDLDSDNEQFF	TGTGCCACCAGTGACCTGGACAGTGACAATGAGCAGTTCTTC
TRBD1	TRBJ1-1	14	TRBV27	NA	CASSGGQGGMEAFF	TGTGCCAGCAGTGGGGGACAGGGAGGAATGGAAGCTTTCTTT
TRBD1	TRBJ2-7	14	TRBV9	NA	CASSVGDRSYEQYF	TGTGCCAGCAGCGTAGGGGACAGGAGCTACGAGCAGTACTTC
NA	TRBJ1-1	13	TRBV11-3	once	CASSFSYGYEAFF	TGTGCCAGCAGCTTTTCTTATGGTTATGAAGCTTTCTTT
NA	TRBJ2-1	14	TRBV14	NA	CASSEGFRGDEQFF	TGTGCCAGCAGCGAGGGTTTCAGGGGAGATGAGCAGTTCTTC
NA	TRBJ1-2	13	TRBV5-6	NA	CASSLALVHGYTF	TGTGCCAGCAGCTTGGCCCTGGTACATGGCTACACCTTC
NA	TRBJ2-5	14	TRBV7-9	NA	CASTDPGRRETQYF	TGTGCCAGCACCGACCCGGGTCGCCGGGAGACCCAGTACTTC
NA	TRBJ2-7	14	TRBV4-1	NA	CASSQRGLGYEQYF	TGCGCCAGCAGCCAACGAGGTTTGGGCTACGAGCAGTACTTC
NA	TRBJ2-1	15	TRBV19	NA	CASSIGLSSYNEQFF	TGTGCCAGTAGTATTGGACTCAGCTCCTACAATGAGCAGTTCTTC
NA	TRBJ1-2	15	TRBV10-2	NA	CASTPEGLGYYGYTF	TGCGCCAGCACCCCCGAGGGGCTCGGGTACTATGGCTACACCTTC
TRBD1	TRBJ2-2	15	TRBV5-1	NA	CASRPAQGSTGELFF	TGCGCCAGCAGACCCGCACAGGGGTCGACCGGGGAGCTGTTTTTT
TRBD2	TRBJ2-7	15	TRBV30	NA	CAWSKPLAGSYEQYF	TGTGCCTGGAGTAAGCCCCTAGCGGGGTCCTACGAGCAGTACTTC
NA	TRBJ1-2	13	TRBV29-1	NA	CSVISTRNYGYTF	TGCAGCGTTATATCTACGAGAAACTATGGCTACACCTTC
NA	TRBJ1-3	13	TRBV19	NA	CASIDSSGNTIYF	TGTGCCAGTATCGATTCCTCTGGAAACACCATATATTTT